This T cell receptor (beta chain) was recovered during a study of metastatic and nonmetastatic thyroid tumors. Every patient underwent thyroid surgery untreated. Using MiXCR, TCRdb reanalyzed the PCR reads. The sample records roughly 20,000 clones, about 28% being singletons. The ends were cut back, 0 bases at V and 3 bases at J, with 17 bases in the middle. CDR1 and CDR2 from the germline V gene are SGHAT and FQNNGV. The CDR3 sequence is 17 residues long. V usage is TRBV11-2 and J usage is TRBJ1-1; no clear D. The sequence was collected from a female donor with papillary thyroid cancer or a benign thyroid nodule (not recorded which). Some clones in this sample may be carry-over from other donors' samples. Source material: tumor tissue. CDR3 region: CASSLEGQPESDTEAFF. For the CDR3, the DNA is TGTGCCAGCAGCTTAGAAGGTCAACCGGAGTCGGACACTGAAGCTTTCTTT.